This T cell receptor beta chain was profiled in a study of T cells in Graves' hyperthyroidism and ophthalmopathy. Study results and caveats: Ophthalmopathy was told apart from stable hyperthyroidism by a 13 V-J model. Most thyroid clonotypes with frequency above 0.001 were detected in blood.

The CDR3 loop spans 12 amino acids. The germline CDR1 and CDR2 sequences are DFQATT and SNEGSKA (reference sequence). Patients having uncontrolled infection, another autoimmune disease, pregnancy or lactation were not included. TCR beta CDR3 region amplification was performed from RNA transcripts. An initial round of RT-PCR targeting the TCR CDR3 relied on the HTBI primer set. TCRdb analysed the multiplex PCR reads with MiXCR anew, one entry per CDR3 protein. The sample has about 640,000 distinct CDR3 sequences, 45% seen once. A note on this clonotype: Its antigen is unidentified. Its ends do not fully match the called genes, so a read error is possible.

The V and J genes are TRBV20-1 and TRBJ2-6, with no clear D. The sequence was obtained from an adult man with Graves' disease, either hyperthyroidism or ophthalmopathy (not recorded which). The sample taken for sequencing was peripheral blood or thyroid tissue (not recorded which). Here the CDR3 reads CSARGPALPEAF. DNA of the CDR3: TGCAGTGCTAGGGGCCCCGCGTTACCTGAAGCTTTC.